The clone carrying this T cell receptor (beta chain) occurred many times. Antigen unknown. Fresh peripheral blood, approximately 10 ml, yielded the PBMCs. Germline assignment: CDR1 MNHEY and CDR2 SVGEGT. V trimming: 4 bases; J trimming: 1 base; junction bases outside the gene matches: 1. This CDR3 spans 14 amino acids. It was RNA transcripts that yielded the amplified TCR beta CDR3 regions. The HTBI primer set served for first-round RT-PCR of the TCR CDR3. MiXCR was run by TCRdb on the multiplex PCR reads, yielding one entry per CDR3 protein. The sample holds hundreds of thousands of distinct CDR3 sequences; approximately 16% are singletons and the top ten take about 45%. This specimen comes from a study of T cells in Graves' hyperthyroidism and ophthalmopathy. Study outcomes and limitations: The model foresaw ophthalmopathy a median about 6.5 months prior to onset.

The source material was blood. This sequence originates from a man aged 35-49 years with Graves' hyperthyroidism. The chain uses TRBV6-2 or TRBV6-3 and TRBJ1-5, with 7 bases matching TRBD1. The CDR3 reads CASSSRGSNQPQHF. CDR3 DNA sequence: TGTGCCAGCAGTTCCAGGGGGAGCAATCAGCCCCAGCATTTT.